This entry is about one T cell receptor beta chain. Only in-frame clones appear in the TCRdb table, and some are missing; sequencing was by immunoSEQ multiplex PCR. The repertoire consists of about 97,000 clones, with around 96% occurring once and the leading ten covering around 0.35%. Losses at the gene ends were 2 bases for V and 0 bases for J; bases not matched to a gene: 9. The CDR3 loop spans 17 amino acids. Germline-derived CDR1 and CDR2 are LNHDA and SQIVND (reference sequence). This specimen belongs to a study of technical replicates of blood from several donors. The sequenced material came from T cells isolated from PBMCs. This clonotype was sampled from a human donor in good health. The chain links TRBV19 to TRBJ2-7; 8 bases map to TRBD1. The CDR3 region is CASSISLRGQDSYEQYF. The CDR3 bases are TGTGCCAGTAGTATATCCCTAAGGGGACAGGACTCCTACGAGCAGTACTTC.